These 14 T cell receptor beta chains originate from one sample sequenced in a study of CD8 T cells in ankylosing spondylitis (dated by TCRdb to about 2017). The library was obtained by 5' RACE. The instrument was an Illumina HiSeq 2500. TCRdb handled the public reads itself, with Q25 trimming in fastp and clone calling in MiXCR, and kept productive beta chains. Every CDR3 protein is listed once, alongside the most common genes and DNA of its rows. In this sample the table shows 350,000 to 450,000 distinct CDR3 sequences, roughly 20% of which occur a single time. Around 13% of the sample goes to the ten largest clones. Specimen: blood, either unsorted or a sorted T cell fraction (not recorded which). These receptors all stem from a male donor with ankylosing spondylitis or in good health (not recorded which).

The chain links TRBV11-2 to TRBJ2-1; possible D gene TRBD1, 6 bases. The germline V gene encodes CDR1 SGHAT and CDR2 FQNNGV. Trimming took off 6 bases at V and 0 bases at J, with 12 bases between the two ends. The CDR3 is 15 residues long. The CDR3 loop reads CASSFDRNSYNEQFF. The DNA of the CDR3 is TGTGCCAGCAGTTTCGACAGGAACTCCTACAATGAGCAGTTCTTC.

This clonotype was detected a few times. This chain connects TRBV2 to TRBJ1-1; 8 nucleotides line up with TRBD1. Trimming cost V 6 bases and J 10 bases; bases outside gene matches: 1. The CDR3 runs 10 residues. The V gene's germline CDR1 is SNHLY and CDR2 FYNNEI. The DNA for the CDR3 is TGTGCCAGCAGGGGGACAGGAGCTTTCTTT. It codes for CASRGTGAFF.

This chain uses TRBV5-1 with TRBJ2-1; 14 nucleotides match TRBD2. Germline lookup yields CDR1 SGHRS and CDR2 YFSETQ. With V trimmed by 4 bases and J by 7 bases, 13 bases remained unmatched. The CDR3 length is 18 residues. The CDR3 region is CASSPGLAGVQGWNEQFF. CDR3 in DNA: TGCGCCAGCAGCCCGGGACTAGCGGGGGTGCAGGGATGGAATGAGCAGTTCTTC.

This clonotype was detected a few times. The chain recombines TRBV27 with TRBJ2-4, with TRBD2 as a possible D gene (6 bases). Germline values: CDR1 MNHEY, CDR2 SMNVEV (reference sequence). The CDR3 extends over 15 amino acids. V was cut by 5 bases and J by 6 bases, with 17 bases left in between. The CDR3 DNA reads as TGTGCCAGCAGTCTTGTCCGGGAGATCGCAAACATTCAGTACTTC. Residues: CASSLVREIANIQYF.

The chain couples TRBV18 to TRBJ2-1, with D hard to call. Germline V gene lookup returns CDR1 KGHSH and CDR2 LQKENI. V lost 5 bases and J 9 bases, leaving 11 bases between the germline ends. There are 12 residues in the CDR3. The CDR3 loop reads CASSIPGIEQFF. CDR3 bases: TGTGCCAGCTCAATCCCGGGTATTGAGCAGTTCTTC.

This chain links TRBV20-1 with TRBJ2-1, with 9 bases aligning to TRBD1. The CDR3 consists of 13 residues. J was trimmed by 6 bases and V by 5 bases; bases with no gene match: 5. From germline, CDR1 is DFQATT and CDR2 SNEGSKA (reference sequence). The CDR3 DNA follows: TGCAGTGCTGACAGGGGGGAAGGCAATGAGCAGTTCTTC. Encoded protein: CSADRGEGNEQFF.

J is TRBJ2-4 and V is TRBV3-1; TRBD1 might be the D (6 bases). The CDR3 covers 14 residues. The ends were cut back, 4 bases at V and 7 bases at J, with 14 bases in the middle. Germline CDR1 and CDR2: LGHDT and YNNKEL (reference sequence). The CDR3 region is CASSPTGLSNIQYF. DNA of the CDR3: TGTGCCAGCAGCCCGACAGGTTTAAGTAACATTCAGTACTTC.

The CDR3 reads CASSQTRTGGTGELFF. The CDR3 region has the DNA TGCGCCAGCAGCCAAACCCGGACAGGGGGCACCGGGGAGCTGTTTTTT. V and J are TRBV4-1 and TRBJ2-2; 10 nucleotides line up with TRBD1. Germline V gene sequence: CDR1 MGHRA, CDR2 YSYEKL. The CDR3 is made up of 16 amino acids. V lost 2 bases to trimming and J lost 4 bases; unmatched junction nucleotides: 4.

This clonotype has only a few counts. J is TRBJ1-3 and V is TRBV12-3 or TRBV12-4; D uncertain. The CDR3 has 14 residues. The V end was cut by 5 bases, the J end by 0 bases, with 8 bases between. CDR3 nucleotides: TGTGCCAGCAGTGTGGGTTTCTCTGGAAACACCATATATTTT. It translates to CASSVGFSGNTIYF.

This clonotype has just a few counts. The rearrangement links TRBV7-9 to TRBJ2-7; 10 nucleotides agree with TRBD1. Trimming cost V 5 bases and J 4 bases; bases outside gene matches: 5. This CDR3 comprises 14 residues. Germline V gene lookup returns CDR1 SEHNR and CDR2 FQNEAQ (reference sequence). The CDR3 loop is CASSASGQGYEQYF. CDR3 in DNA: TGTGCCAGCAGCGCCTCGGGACAGGGGTACGAGCAGTACTTC.

This chain links TRBV20-1 with TRBJ2-1; TRBD1 matches 7 bases. Germline V gives CDR1 DFQATT, CDR2 SNEGSKA (reference sequence). The CDR3 extends over 15 amino acids. The CDR3 is CRVRRQGSPYNEQFF. The DNA for the CDR3 is TGCAGGGTCAGGAGACAGGGATCGCCCTACAATGAGCAGTTCTTC.

The rearrangement links TRBV7-9 to TRBJ2-1; 11 nucleotides align to TRBD2. From germline, CDR1 is SEHNR and CDR2 FQNEAQ (reference sequence). Losses at the gene ends were 8 bases for V and 0 bases for J; bases not matched to a gene: 9. This CDR3 region has 17 residues. CDR3 in amino acids: CASPTSGEESSYNEQFF. CDR3 DNA: TGTGCCAGCCCGACTAGCGGGGAAGAGAGCTCCTACAATGAGCAGTTCTTC. The full variable domain, in which reference TRBV7-9 and TRBJ2-1 provide the parts outside the CDR3, is DTGVSQNPRHKITKRGQNVTFRCDPISEHNRLYWYRQTLGQGPEFLTYFQNEAQLEKSRLLSDRFSAERPKGSFSTLEIQRTEQGDSAMYLCASPTSGEESSYNEQFFGPGTRLTVL.

This clonotype has a handful of counts. The CDR3 loop is CASSASVGYTGELFF. The CDR3 DNA sequence: TGTGCCAGCAGCGCATCTGTGGGGTACACCGGGGAGCTGTTTTTT. The V gene is TRBV7-8, the J gene TRBJ2-2; unclear D gene. V was trimmed by 5 bases and J by 3 bases, leaving 13 bases between them. This CDR3 region has 15 residues. The germline CDR1 and CDR2 sequences are SGHVS and FQNEAQ. Full variable domain (outside the CDR3, taken from reference TRBV7-8 and TRBJ2-2): GAGVSQSPRYKVAKRGQDVALRCDPISGHVSLFWYQQALGQGPEFLTYFQNEAQLDKSGLPSDRFFAERPEGSVSTLKIQRTQQEDSAVYLCASSASVGYTGELFFGEGSRLTVL.

This clonotype occurred many times. The gene calls are TRBV24-1 and TRBJ2-1; 7 bases are shared with TRBD1. The CDR3 contains 12 residues. Trimming cost V 3 bases and J 13 bases; bases outside gene matches: 5. The V gene's germline CDR1 is KGHDR and CDR2 SFDVKD. As DNA, the CDR3 is TGTGCCACCAGTGATCTGACAGGGCTACAGTTCTTC. Amino acid sequence: CATSDLTGLQFF.